The 9 T cell receptor beta chains given below trace back to one sample, sequenced in a study of CD8 T cells in Susac syndrome. Random hexamers served to reverse transcribe about 0.5 to 1 ug RNA. From the immunoSEQ multiplex PCR reads, TCRdb called clonotypes with MiXCR, one entry per CDR3 protein. In the table there are about 190,000 distinct CDR3 sequences, around 95% of which are singletons. The specimen was CD4+ T cells from PBMCs. Receptor source: a human donor with Susac syndrome.

The chain combines TRBV12-3 or TRBV12-4 with TRBJ2-2; D possibly corresponds to TRBD2 (5 bases). The CDR3 is 15 residues long. The V end lost 5 bases, the J end lost 5 bases, and 15 bases lay between the germline ends. The CDR3 DNA is TGTGCCAGCAGTCCACCCGGGGTTTGGACCGGGGAGCTGTTTTTT. Protein: CASSPPGVWTGELFF.

The chain employs TRBV12-3 or TRBV12-4 and TRBJ2-7; 8 nucleotides line up with TRBD1. The ends lost 5 bases at V and 6 bases at J; junction bases unmatched: 9. The CDR3 runs 14 residues. The DNA of the CDR3 is TGTGCCAGCAGTCAACACCTGACAGGGGTCGAGCAGTACTTC. Translated, it gives CASSQHLTGVEQYF.

The chain links TRBV7-9 to TRBJ1-4; D gene uncertain. With 3 bases removed from V and 3 bases from J, the gap between germline ends came to 5 bases. In germline, CDR1 is SEHNR, CDR2 FQNEAQ (reference sequence). The CDR3 contains 13 residues. The CDR3 DNA reads TGTGCCAGCAGCTTTATCCCTAATGAAAAACTGTTTTTT. Translation gives CASSFIPNEKLFF.

CDR3: CSAPRSGAHEQYF. In DNA, the CDR3 is TGCAGTGCCCCGCGCTCTGGGGCCCACGAGCAGTACTTC. V gene TRBV20-1 combines with J gene TRBJ2-7; a possible D gene is TRBD1 (5 bases). V was shortened by 6 bases and J by 5 bases, with 17 bases between the two germline ends. Per the germline V gene, CDR1 is DFQATT and CDR2 is SNEGSKA (reference sequence). The CDR3 is made up of 13 amino acids.

The chain uses TRBV3-1 and TRBJ2-2, with TRBD1 identical over 11 bases. J gave up 5 bases and V 4 bases, and 3 bases lay outside the gene matches. Per germline, CDR1 LGHDT and CDR2 YNNKEL (reference sequence). The CDR3 length is 15 residues. The CDR3 DNA follows: TGTGCCAGCAGCCTGGGACAGGGGGATACCGGGGAGCTGTTTTTT. Translation: CASSLGQGDTGELFF.

The CDR3 region has the DNA TGTGCCAGCAGTGAAAGCAGGGGGAGGAATCAGCCCCAGCATTTT. Translated: CASSESRGRNQPQHF. The rearrangement joins TRBV6-1 to TRBJ1-5; 7 nucleotides align to TRBD1. This CDR3 region has 15 residues. Germline V lookup: CDR1 MNHNS, CDR2 SASEGT. V was clipped by 2 bases and J by 4 bases; unmatched bases: 5.

The V and J genes are TRBV5-1 and TRBJ2-2; TRBD1 agrees at 7 bases. V was clipped by 2 bases and J by 5 bases; unmatched bases: 6. There are 15 residues in the CDR3. Germline loops: CDR1 SGHRS, CDR2 YFSETQ. The CDR3 DNA follows: TGCGCCAGCAGCTTACAGGGGTTTCTGACCGGGGAGCTGTTTTTT. Translated, it gives CASSLQGFLTGELFF.

This clonotype occurred once. This chain links TRBV20-1 with TRBJ2-1, with a weak D call TRBD1 (6 bases). V dropped 5 bases and J dropped 6 bases, with 14 bases sitting between them. Germline CDR1 reads DFQATT; CDR2 reads SNEGSKA (reference sequence). The CDR3 loop spans 13 amino acids. CDR3: CSAFPGQLNEQFF. The CDR3 nucleotides read TGCAGTGCTTTCCCGGGACAACTCAATGAGCAGTTCTTC.

The chain joins TRBV7-9 to TRBJ2-1; 12 nucleotides agree with TRBD2. The CDR3 runs 18 residues. With 7 bases clipped from V and 7 bases from J, the junction kept 17 bases outside the gene matches. Per germline, CDR1 SEHNR and CDR2 FQNEAQ (reference sequence). In DNA, the CDR3 is TGTGCCAGCACCTCCCCACTAGCGGGGGGTGCCTTAGGGAATGAGCAGTTCTTC. Translated: CASTSPLAGGALGNEQFF.